These 3 T cell receptor beta chains share one sample of origin, sequenced in a study of blood T cell repertoires in COVID-19. Sequencing used immunoSEQ multiplex PCR; TCRdb keeps in-frame clones, though not all of them. The sample has 95,000 to 150,000 clones, more than 70% seen once. The material sequenced was peripheral blood. The receptors come from a human donor in a cohort sampled during active COVID-19.

The rearrangement links TRBV11-2 to TRBJ2-1, with 7 bases that match TRBD2. V lost 4 bases and J lost 7; bases outside the gene matches: 7. The CDR3 extends over 14 amino acids. CDR1 is SGHAT and CDR2 is FQNNGV in the germline V gene. The DNA of the CDR3 is TGTGCCAGCAGCTCCCTCGGGAGGAGGAATGAGCAGTTCTTC. Translation gives CASSSLGRRNEQFF.

The chain links TRBV10-3 to TRBJ2-1, with 9 bases identical to TRBD1. The junction had 8 bases not matched to a gene; V was cut back by 6 bases and J by 8 bases. Germline V gene data show CDR1 as ENHRY and CDR2 as SYGVKD. CDR3 size: 14 residues. For the CDR3, the DNA is TGTGCCATCAGGCGGGGGACAGGGAGGGATGAGCAGTTCTTC. Translating gives CAIRRGTGRDEQFF.

The gene calls are TRBV18 and TRBJ2-1, with 9 nucleotides matching TRBD2. Germline CDR1 and CDR2: KGHSH and LQKENI. V trimming: 2 bases; J trimming: 4 bases; junction bases outside the gene matches: 6. The CDR3 length is 16 residues. This CDR3 reads CASSPAGGYVYNEQFF. CDR3 DNA: TGTGCCAGCTCACCAGCGGGGGGGTATGTGTACAATGAGCAGTTCTTC.